This T cell receptor (beta chain) was sequenced for a study of Tregs in tolerant kidney transplant recipients. Study-wide background: Recipients received nonmyeloablative bone marrow transplants from related graft donors, with transient mixed chimerism.

Thawed PBMCs were FACS-sorted into unstimulated CD4+CD25+CD127- regulatory T cells, CD4+CD25- non-regulatory cells, CD4 and CD8 cells. Whole-study results and caveats: This study did not directly address biological reproducibility. Changing PCR primers prevented nucleotide comparison between some patients' samples.

About this clone: Its target is not known.

Trimming shortened V by 3 bases and J by 0 bases, and 18 bases separated the two germline ends. Germline V gives CDR1 KGHSH, CDR2 LQKENI. CDR3 size: 17 residues. The table came from immunoSEQ multiplex PCR; TCRdb's copy has only in-frame clones and leaves some out. The sample yields about 73,000 clones, 95% to 98% seen once. The rearrangement links TRBV18 to TRBJ2-7, with a tentative D call TRBD1 (6 bases). This sample comprised CD4+ T cells from blood, obtained before the transplant. The sequence derives from a human donor who received a combined kidney and bone marrow transplant. CDR3: CASSPPPDRITSYEQYF. The CDR3 bases are TGTGCCAGCTCACCTCCACCCGACAGGATCACCTCCTACGAGCAGTACTTC.